The 10 T cell receptor beta chains below all came from one sample that was sequenced in a study of blood T cell repertoires in COVID-19 (TCRdb year 2020). Library creation used the immunoSEQ multiplex PCR assay. TCRdb limited this immuneACCESS table to in-frame rearrangements with V and J called. A share of clones is missing; checked studies link under half to unresolved V genes, and the rest is unexplained. The sample includes some 240,000 clones, with approximately 83% observed a single time. The top ten clones comprise around 3.6% of the sample. The sequencing input was PBMCs or T cells enriched from blood (not recorded which). Receptor source: a man between 50 and 59 years old who had recovered from COVID-19.

The chain is built from TRBV10-2 and TRBJ1-1, with D tentatively TRBD1 (6 bases). From germline, CDR1 is WSHSY and CDR2 SAAADI. This CDR3 has 13 residues. Trimming shortened V by 4 bases and J by 5 bases, and 11 bases separated the two germline ends. CDR3 nucleotide sequence: TGCGCCAGCAGTGTGCAGGGGCCTACTGAAGCTTTCTTT. This sequence encodes CASSVQGPTEAFF.

The chain couples TRBV11-2 to TRBJ2-3, with 12 bases fitting TRBD2. The CDR3 loop spans 16 amino acids. V shed 7 bases and J 3 bases; nucleotides not matched to a gene: 8. The germline V gene encodes CDR1 SGHAT and CDR2 FQNNGV. The CDR3 reads CASTHRLAGATDTQYF. DNA for the CDR3: TGTGCCAGCACTCATCGACTAGCGGGAGCGACAGATACGCAGTATTTT.

The CDR3 sequence is CSVEDRRGGEQYF. The CDR3 nucleotides are TGCAGCGTTGAAGATCGGAGGGGGGGAGAGCAGTACTTC. The rearrangement joins TRBV29-1 to TRBJ2-7; weak D call: TRBD2 (7 bases). The length of the CDR3 is 13 residues. Trimming removed 0 bases from V and 7 bases from J, with 13 bases in between. Germline assignment: CDR1 SQVTM and CDR2 ANQGSEA.

The table lists this clone with a count of one. J is TRBJ2-3 and V is TRBV6-2 or TRBV6-3; D may be TRBD2 (7 bases). The length of the CDR3 is 13 residues. The ends were cut back, 2 bases at V and 5 bases at J, with 8 bases in the middle. Germline CDR1 and CDR2: MNHEY and SVGEGT. Here the CDR3 reads CASSYRGGDTQYF. CDR3 nucleotide sequence: TGTGCCAGCAGTTACAGGGGGGGAGATACGCAGTATTTT.

The chain has TRBV29-1 and TRBJ2-7; D uncertain. V gave up 1 base and J gave up 2 bases, with 12 bases separating them. The germline V gene encodes CDR1 SQVTM and CDR2 ANQGSEA. The CDR3 consists of 14 residues. CDR3 sequence: CSVEGQVETYEQYF. DNA of the CDR3: TGCAGCGTTGAAGGGCAGGTCGAAACCTACGAGCAGTACTTC.

The V call is TRBV18, the J call TRBJ1-2; D may be TRBD1 (5 bases). V dropped 4 bases and J dropped 2 bases, with 11 bases sitting between them. Germline loops: CDR1 KGHSH, CDR2 LQKENI. The CDR3 is 14 residues long. Written as DNA, the CDR3 is TGTGCCAGCTCACGTGATCGGGGGAACTATGGCTACACCTTC. This gives the protein CASSRDRGNYGYTF.

The chain has TRBV10-1 and TRBJ1-6; D might be TRBD1 (6 bases). V was trimmed by 4 bases and J by 8 bases, leaving 9 bases between them. This CDR3 has 13 amino acids. Germline V CDR1 and CDR2: WNHNN, SYGVQD (reference sequence). In DNA form, the CDR3 reads TGCGCCAGCAGTGGACAGGCGGATTCACCCCTCCACTTT. It yields the protein CASSGQADSPLHF.

The chain combines TRBV29-1 with TRBJ2-7; no clear D gene. Trimming cost V 1 base and J 3 bases, with 16 bases left between them. The CDR3 contains 15 residues. Germline values: CDR1 SQVTM, CDR2 ANQGSEA. For the CDR3, the DNA is TGCAGCGTTGAAGGTACGGGTCTAGTAGGCTACGAGCAGTACTTC. It specifies CSVEGTGLVGYEQYF.

The V and J genes are TRBV27 and TRBJ1-5; perhaps TRBD1 as D (5 bases). CDR1 and CDR2 from the germline V gene are MNHEY and SMNVEV (reference sequence). CDR3 length equals 15 residues. Trimming removed 3 bases from V and 8 bases from J, with 17 bases in between. The CDR3 DNA sequence: TGTGCCAGCAGTTTGCTGCGGGACCGAGGGGAGCCCCAGCATTTT. It encodes CASSLLRDRGEPQHF.

V gene TRBV7-2 combines with J gene TRBJ2-2; no clear D. The length of the CDR3 is 14 residues. V lost 5 bases to trimming and J lost 0 bases, with 7 bases between them. Germline CDR1 and CDR2: SGHTA and FQGNSA. The CDR3 DNA reads TGTGCCAGCAGCGCCTCTACGAACACCGGGGAGCTGTTTTTT. It translates to CASSASTNTGELFF. The complete variable domain, with remaining parts taken from reference TRBV7-2 and TRBJ2-2, reads GAGVSQSPSNKVTEKGKDVELRCDPISGHTALYWYRQSLGQGLEFLIYFQGNSAPDKSGLPSDRFSAERTGGSVSTLTIQRTQQEDSAVYLCASSASTNTGELFFGEGSRLTVL.